Below, 21 T cell receptor beta chains from the same sample are listed, as sequenced in a study of cytomegalovirus exposure and HLA in healthy donors. The PCR used 60 Vbeta and 13 Jbeta primers. Only in-frame clones appear in the TCRdb table, and some are missing; sequencing was by immunoSEQ multiplex PCR. The sample yields roughly 98,000 clones, more than 55% seen once. Sequencing input: PBMCs. All receptors derive from a woman aged 25 to 39 in good health and CMV-seropositive.

The V call is TRBV6-5, the J call TRBJ1-5; 8 bases are shared with TRBD1. V dropped 4 bases and J dropped 7; count of bases not matched to a gene: 9. This CDR3 contains 15 residues. Germline V lookup: CDR1 MNHEY, CDR2 SVGAGI. Here the CDR3 reads CASSWDRFARQPQHF. CDR3 bases: TGTGCCAGCAGTTGGGACAGGTTTGCCAGGCAGCCCCAGCATTTT.

The chain is built from TRBV25-1 and TRBJ2-1; possibly TRBD2 for D (6 bases). The V end was cut by 8 bases, the J end by 1 base, with 15 bases between. CDR1 and CDR2 (germline): MGHDK, SYGVNS. This CDR3 spans 15 amino acids. CDR3: CASERGLGSYNEQFF. The CDR3 coding sequence is TGTGCCAGCGAACGGGGGTTAGGGTCCTACAATGAGCAGTTCTTC.

CDR3 sequence (DNA): TGCGCCAGCAGCCAAGATAAGAGGTTCGGCGAGCAGTACTTC. As protein: CASSQDKRFGEQYF. J is TRBJ2-7 and V is TRBV4-1, with D uncertain. The CDR3 is 14 residues long. Germline loops: CDR1 MGHRA, CDR2 YSYEKL. Trimming took off 0 bases at V and 6 bases at J, with 12 bases between the two ends.

The rearrangement joins TRBV6-7 to TRBJ1-6; TRBD1 might be the D (5 bases). TRBV6-7 is filed as an ORF, its function uncertain. The V end lost 6 bases, the J end lost 5 bases, and 14 bases lay between the germline ends. This CDR3 is 15 amino acids long. The chain's CDR3 is CASSPDRNHNSPLHF. The DNA for the CDR3 is TGTGCCAGCAGCCCTGACAGAAATCATAATTCACCCCTCCACTTT.

A note on this clone: This sample includes further DNA sequences coding for the same CDR3. The chain carries TRBV2 and TRBJ2-7, with D possibly being TRBD1 (6 bases). The CDR3 has 12 residues. Germline V gene data show CDR1 as SNHLY and CDR2 as FYNNEI. Trimming took off 4 bases at V and 3 bases at J, with 7 bases between the two ends. The CDR3 loop is CASSVQGYEQYF. The CDR3 DNA follows: TGTGCCAGCAGTGTACAGGGCTACGAGCAGTACTTC.

The chain links TRBV7-2 to TRBJ2-7; 9 bases match TRBD1. CDR3 length: 15 residues. Germline CDR1 SGHTA, CDR2 FQGNSA. The ends lost 3 bases at V and 4 bases at J; junction bases unmatched: 7. CDR3 protein: CASSLGQGGTYEQYF. The CDR3 DNA is TGTGCCAGCAGCTTGGGACAGGGAGGAACGTACGAGCAGTACTTC. The whole variable domain, remainder taken from reference TRBV7-2 and TRBJ2-7, is GAGVSQSPSNKVTEKGKDVELRCDPISGHTALYWYRQSLGQGLEFLIYFQGNSAPDKSGLPSDRFSAERTGGSVSTLTIQRTQQEDSAVYLCASSLGQGGTYEQYFGPGTRLTVT.

The genes are TRBV5-6 and TRBJ1-6; D ambiguous. The CDR3 covers 14 residues. Looked up from germline, CDR1 is SGHDT and CDR2 is YYEEEE. V shed 0 bases and J shed 10 bases, with 11 bases lying between them. In nucleotides, the CDR3 is TGTGCCAGCAGCTTGGCCTTAACAGCATCACCCCTCCACTTT. Translation: CASSLALTASPLHF.

This clone was seen only once. The V and J genes are TRBV9 and TRBJ2-5, with D possibly being TRBD1 (6 bases). Looked up from germline, CDR1 is SGDLS and CDR2 is YYNGEE. Trimming pared 3 bases from V and 9 bases from J, leaving 18 bases between. The CDR3 consists of 14 residues. The CDR3 DNA is TGTGCCAGCAGCGCCCGGACAGCCTCATCGGCCCAGTACTTC. Protein product: CASSARTASSAQYF.

The chain has TRBV11-3 and TRBJ2-2; D is unclear. The germline V gene encodes CDR1 SGHNT and CDR2 YENEEA. This CDR3 spans 13 amino acids. Trimming stripped 2 bases from V and 3 bases from J, with 4 bases between. This CDR3 is CASSLSYTGELFF. The CDR3 nucleotides are TGTGCCAGCAGCTTAAGCTACACCGGGGAGCTGTTTTTT.

The chain is built from TRBV29-1 and TRBJ1-4; a weak D match, TRBD1 (5 bases). CDR3 length: 14 residues. Germline loops: CDR1 SQVTM, CDR2 ANQGSEA. The V end lost 7 bases, the J end lost 7 bases, and 19 bases lay between the germline ends. The CDR3 bases are TGCAGCGCCCAACCTGGTGGAGACAGTGAAAAACTGTTTTTT. It translates to CSAQPGGDSEKLFF.

The sample holds one count of this clone. The CDR3 sequence is CASSEKSYTEAFF. For the CDR3, the DNA is TGTGCCAGCAGTGAAAAGAGTTACACTGAAGCTTTCTTT. This chain joins TRBV2 and TRBJ1-1; the D is unclear. This CDR3 is built from 13 residues. Trimming shortened V by 2 bases and J by 3 bases, and 7 bases separated the two germline ends. CDR1 SNHLY and CDR2 FYNNEI come from the germline V gene.

The genes are TRBV7-2 and TRBJ2-2; unclear D gene. Germline lookup yields CDR1 SGHTA and CDR2 FQGNSA. V was cut by 1 base and J by 7 bases, with 4 bases left in between. CDR3 length equals 12 residues. DNA for the CDR3: TGTGCCAGCAGCTTAGAACTCGGGGAGCTGTTTTTT. It codes for CASSLELGELFF.

The V and J genes are TRBV28 and TRBJ2-5; D may be TRBD1 (6 bases). Trimming removed 3 bases from V and 1 base from J, with 9 bases in between. CDR1 is MDHEN, CDR2 SYDVKM, per germline. The CDR3 loop spans 14 amino acids. The CDR3 is CASSLRRGQETQYF. CDR3 nucleotide sequence: TGTGCCAGCAGTTTGCGCAGGGGCCAAGAGACCCAGTACTTC.

The J gene is TRBJ1-3, the V gene TRBV10-3; D ambiguous. Germline V gene lookup returns CDR1 ENHRY and CDR2 SYGVKD. The CDR3 runs 14 residues. V lost 0 bases to trimming and J lost 2 bases, with 5 bases between them. The CDR3 region has the DNA TGTGCCATCAGTGAGTCGGAGGCTGGAAACACCATATATTTT. Translation gives CAISESEAGNTIYF.

The chain recombines TRBV6-5 with TRBJ1-2; 7 positions match TRBD1. In germline, CDR1 is MNHEY, CDR2 SVGAGI. The ends lost 4 bases at V and 4 bases at J; junction bases unmatched: 6. This CDR3 comprises 14 residues. The CDR3 region has the DNA TGTGCCAGCAGTTTGGAGGGACAGCCCTATGGCTACACCTTC. Its protein product is CASSLEGQPYGYTF.

This clone was found a few times. This sequence joins TRBV6-4 and TRBJ2-1; D is ambiguous. CDR1 and CDR2 from the germline V gene are MRHNA and SNTAGT. The CDR3 length is 10 residues. V was trimmed by 6 bases and J by 9 bases, leaving 6 bases between them. The CDR3 nucleotides are TGTGCCAGCAGGGAGACTGAGCAGTTCTTC. Protein product: CASRETEQFF.

This clone was detected only a few times. The chain joins TRBV11-3 to TRBJ2-2; a possible D gene is TRBD1 (5 bases). The CDR3 loop spans 14 amino acids. The germline V and J ends were trimmed by 3 bases and 4 bases, with 9 bases remaining between them. The germline V gene has CDR1 SGHNT and CDR2 YENEEA. CDR3 amino acids: CASSFQGGTGELFF. DNA of the CDR3: TGTGCCAGCAGCTTCCAGGGTGGCACCGGGGAGCTGTTTTTT.

This clone was found once. The rearrangement links TRBV7-3 to TRBJ2-2; 7 bases align to TRBD1. This CDR3 comprises 15 residues. The junction had 8 bases not matched to a gene; V was cut back by 5 bases and J by 5 bases. Germline lookup yields CDR1 SGHTA and CDR2 FQGTGA. CDR3 protein: CASSPRQGGTGELFF. The CDR3 DNA follows: TGTGCCAGCAGCCCACGACAGGGTGGGACCGGGGAGCTGTTTTTT.

The chain employs TRBV27 and TRBJ2-1, with TRBD2 identical over 9 bases. The junction had 9 bases not matched to a gene; V was cut back by 3 bases and J by 6 bases. There are 16 residues in the CDR3. CDR1 is MNHEY, CDR2 SMNVEV, per germline (reference sequence). This chain's CDR3 is CASSFYAGGLVNEQFF. For the CDR3, the DNA is TGTGCCAGCAGTTTCTATGCGGGGGGGCTTGTCAATGAGCAGTTCTTC.

The J gene is TRBJ1-5, the V gene TRBV27; D possibly corresponds to TRBD1 (6 bases). This CDR3 is 14 amino acids long. Trimming took off 6 bases at V and 2 bases at J, with 11 bases between the two ends. The V gene's germline CDR1 is MNHEY and CDR2 SMNVEV (reference sequence). This chain's CDR3 is CASSLQGGNQPQHF. In nucleotides, the CDR3 is TGTGCCAGCAGCCTACAGGGTGGCAATCAGCCCCAGCATTTT.

The V gene is TRBV25-1, the J gene TRBJ2-7; 9 bases align to TRBD1. This CDR3 spans 13 amino acids. Germline V gives CDR1 MGHDK, CDR2 SYGVNS. V shed 8 bases and J 4 bases; nucleotides not matched to a gene: 6. The CDR3 loop is CASSSTGGYEQYF. Written as DNA, the CDR3 is TGTGCCAGCTCCTCGACAGGGGGTTACGAGCAGTACTTC.